This entry is about one T cell receptor (beta chain). Its target is not known. The sample has other DNA sequences that encode this CDR3 too. Measured with immunoSEQ multiplex PCR; TCRdb has only the in-frame clones, and not every one. The sample lists about 2.3 million clones; around 93% were seen once. Deletions cut 5 bases from V and 6 bases from J, with 6 bases between. Germline V gene sequence: CDR1 SGHVS, CDR2 FQNEAQ. The CDR3 is 11 residues long. The data derive from a study of shared clonotypes between healthy human individuals. General study findings and limits: Only a few donors were included, so the genetic and exposure-history diversity represented was limited. Larger estimated richness was generally seen in naive subsets than in memory subsets.

Donors comprised healthy HIV-negative adults lacking recent acute infections or vaccinations. Sequencing was performed on naive CD4+ T cells from PBMCs. Subset defined: CD45RA+ positively selected. The source of this sequence is a young man in good health. Some clones in this sample may be carry-over from other donors' samples. The chain has TRBV7-8 and TRBJ2-3; maybe TRBD2 (6 bases). In nucleotides, the CDR3 is TGTGCCAGCAGCGGGAGGGATACGCAGTATTTT. Residues: CASSGRDTQYF.